These 24 T cell receptor beta chains share one sample of origin, sequenced in a study of post-analysis software for immune sequencing data. Study results and caveats: There were roughly 5 TRBV segments more frequent in patients than controls, and TRBV5-6, TRBV5-1 and TRBV20-1 were among them.

No cognate antigen is known for these TCRs. Unique molecular identifiers were carried by the TCR beta cDNA libraries. TCRdb re-called the PCR reads through MiXCR, storing one row per CDR3 protein. Among roughly 620,000 distinct CDR3 sequences, 44% were seen once, and the ten largest hold more than 1.5%. The sequenced sample was blood. The receptors were sampled from a girl between 10 and 17 years old with multiple sclerosis.

V is TRBV12-3 or TRBV12-4 and J is TRBJ2-3; D not certain. The CDR3 runs to 14 residues. V was trimmed by 7 bases and J by 4 bases, leaving 15 bases between them. The CDR3 here is CASIRGPSADTQYF. CDR3 DNA: TGTGCCAGCATACGTGGGCCGAGCGCAGATACGCAGTATTTT.

The rearrangement joins TRBV12-3 or TRBV12-4 to TRBJ2-5, with D perhaps matching TRBD2 (6 bases). V was cut by 6 bases and J by 9 bases, with 17 bases left in between. The length of the CDR3 is 13 residues. The CDR3 coding sequence is TGTGCCAGCAGCCCAACTAGCTCGGAGGCCCAGTACTTC. Residues: CASSPTSSEAQYF.

The chain carries TRBV20-1 and TRBJ2-1; possible D gene TRBD2, 5 bases. The germline V gene has CDR1 DFQATT and CDR2 SNEGSKA (reference sequence). V was clipped by 6 bases and J by 4 bases, with 19 bases between them. This CDR3 is 15 amino acids long. CDR3 protein: CSAPPRAGRYNEQFF. The CDR3 DNA sequence: TGCAGTGCCCCCCCCCGGGCGGGCCGTTACAATGAGCAGTTCTTC.

The chain uses TRBV20-1 and TRBJ1-2, with D possibly being TRBD1 (6 bases). The V and J ends lost 6 bases and 4 bases respectively, with 12 bases between them. Germline-derived CDR1 and CDR2 are DFQATT and SNEGSKA (reference sequence). CDR3 size: 12 residues. The CDR3 nucleotides read TGCAGTGCAATGGGGGCCGTCTATGGCTACACCTTC. As protein: CSAMGAVYGYTF.

As regards this clonotype: One base away lies a much larger clone, so this may be a sequencing read error. V gene TRBV7-8 combines with J gene TRBJ1-1; TRBD1 agrees at 9 bases. The CDR3 sequence is 12 residues long. Germline V CDR1 and CDR2: SGHVS, FQNEAQ. CDR3 in amino acids: CAGSLDRGEAFF. The CDR3 DNA is TGTGCCGGCAGCCTCGACAGGGGGGAAGCTTTCTTT.

This clonotype was seen more than once but under ten times. The CDR3 coding sequence is TGTGCCAGCAGTTTATTCGGTAACTACGAGCAGTACTTC. The encoded protein is CASSLFGNYEQYF. The genes are TRBV12-3 or TRBV12-4 and TRBJ2-7; no firm D call. V gave up 2 bases and J gave up 3 bases, with 8 bases separating them. The CDR3 spans 13 residues.

The chain recombines TRBV7-9 with TRBJ1-2, with TRBD1 matching over 8 bases. The V and J ends lost 3 bases and 7 bases, in that order; junction bases with no gene match: 1. The CDR3 covers 12 residues. CDR1 and CDR2 from the germline V gene are SEHNR and FQNEAQ (reference sequence). The chain's CDR3 is CASSFTGGGYTF. The CDR3 coding sequence is TGTGCCAGCAGCTTTACAGGGGGTGGCTACACCTTC.

Remarks on this clonotype: A clone one base away is much larger, so this may be a read error. V gene TRBV12-3 or TRBV12-4 combines with J gene TRBJ2-5, with 7 bases identical to TRBD2. V dropped 6 bases and J dropped 13; count of bases not matched to a gene: 14. This CDR3 has 13 residues. CDR3 sequence: CASSWTSRGERYF. CDR3 DNA sequence: TGTGCCAGCAGCTGGACTAGTCGAGGCGAGCGGTACTTC.

The V call is TRBV6-6, the J call TRBJ1-5; no clear D. Germline V gene sequence: CDR1 MNHNY, CDR2 SVGAGI (reference sequence). The CDR3 spans 15 residues. V dropped 6 bases and J dropped 6 bases, with 18 bases sitting between them. CDR3 sequence (DNA): TGTGCCAGCAGACCGGTGAGGGCGGAGAGTCAGCCCCAGCATTTT. Its translation is CASRPVRAESQPQHF.

This clonotype was seen a handful of times. The chain recombines TRBV18 with TRBJ2-1; D call uncertain. V was pared by 3 bases and J by 9 bases, with 12 bases between. This CDR3 has 13 amino acids. CDR1 KGHSH and CDR2 LQKENI come from the germline V gene. CDR3 in amino acids: CASSPYMEGEQFF. CDR3 sequence (DNA): TGTGCCAGCTCACCCTACATGGAAGGTGAGCAGTTCTTC.

The chain uses TRBV29-1 and TRBJ2-5; D is uncertain. V lost 7 bases, J lost 5 bases, and 8 bases lay in between. The germline V gene encodes CDR1 SQVTM and CDR2 ANQGSEA. The CDR3 has 10 amino acids. The CDR3 sequence is CSGGAETQYF. CDR3 DNA: TGCAGCGGAGGAGCGGAGACCCAGTACTTC.

The V call is TRBV2, the J call TRBJ2-2; D gene unclear. V was clipped by 4 bases and J by 6 bases, with 6 bases between them. The CDR3 loop spans 12 amino acids. CDR1 SNHLY and CDR2 FYNNEI come from the germline V gene. The CDR3 region has the DNA TGTGCCAGCAGTGTAGGGTCCGGGGAGCTGTTTTTT. Translation gives CASSVGSGELFF.

This clonotype was observed a handful of times. V gene TRBV6-1 combines with J gene TRBJ2-1, with TRBD1 matching 8 bases. CDR1 is MNHNS, CDR2 SASEGT, per germline. V was clipped by 6 bases and J by 6 bases; unmatched bases: 16. This CDR3 is built from 17 residues. CDR3 protein: CASRPQIRQGLGNEQFF. CDR3 coding DNA: TGTGCCAGCAGACCCCAGATCCGACAGGGGCTGGGCAATGAGCAGTTCTTC.

This chain uses TRBV20-1 with TRBJ1-2; 12 bases agree with TRBD1. Trimming took 3 bases from V and 8 from J; bases not matched to a gene: 7. The CDR3 spans 14 residues. CDR1 and CDR2 from the germline V gene are DFQATT and SNEGSKA (reference sequence). The CDR3 reads CSARRGTGGRGYTF. The CDR3 coding sequence is TGCAGTGCTAGGCGGGGGACAGGGGGCCGCGGCTACACCTTC.

Comment on this clonotype: A much larger clone is a single base away; this may be a read error. The chain is built from TRBV7-2 and TRBJ2-7, with 11 bases lining up with TRBD2. There are 15 residues in the CDR3. Germline V gene sequence: CDR1 SGHTA, CDR2 FQGNSA. CDR3 coding DNA: TGTGCCAGCAGCCCTAGCGGGGGGAGCTCCTACGAGCAGTGCTTC. Translating gives CASSPSGGSSYEQCF.

The rearrangement uses TRBV5-1 and TRBJ1-2; a weak D match, TRBD1 (6 bases). Germline values: CDR1 SGHRS, CDR2 YFSETQ. Trimming stripped 2 bases from V and 8 bases from J, with 13 bases between. The CDR3 spans 13 residues. CDR3 sequence: CASSFEGGRGYTF. As DNA, the CDR3 is TGCGCCAGCAGCTTTGAAGGGGGTCGAGGCTACACCTTC.

Only a few counts were recorded for this clonotype. The chain links TRBV2 to TRBJ2-5; tentatively, D is TRBD1 or TRBD2 (5 bases each). Trimming took 8 bases from V and 7 from J, leaving 14 bases between them. Germline V lookup: CDR1 SNHLY, CDR2 FYNNEI. The CDR3 totals 12 residues. CDR3 nucleotides: TGTGCCAGCCTGGGGACCCGGGGGACCCAGTACTTC. Protein product: CASLGTRGTQYF.

The genes are TRBV6-1 and TRBJ2-3, with D unresolved. The germline V and J ends were trimmed by 0 bases and 2 bases, with 12 bases remaining between them. Germline V CDR1 and CDR2: MNHNS, SASEGT. The CDR3 has 16 amino acids. CDR3 bases: TGTGCCAGCAGTGAAGCCCAGTCTCCTATCACAGATACGCAGTATTTT. It encodes CASSEAQSPITDTQYF.

This chain joins TRBV13 and TRBJ1-3; no definite D call. Trimming removed 1 base from V and 4 bases from J, with 11 bases in between. The CDR3 is made up of 15 amino acids. CDR1 is PRHDT and CDR2 is FYEKMQ in the germline V gene (reference sequence). The CDR3 nucleotides are TGTGCCAGCAGCTTAGAATCGCCGGGAGGAAACACCATATATTTT. It is translated as CASSLESPGGNTIYF.

This clonotype was seen a few times. The chain is built from TRBV5-6 and TRBJ2-7; D is unclear. Germline-derived CDR1 and CDR2 are SGHDT and YYEEEE. This CDR3 is built from 13 residues. Trimming stripped 4 bases from V and 4 bases from J, with 12 bases between. The CDR3: CASSDQTSYEQYF. The CDR3 DNA reads as TGTGCCAGCAGCGACCAAACAAGTTACGAGCAGTACTTC.

The chain joins TRBV20-1 to TRBJ1-1, with D hard to call. The germline V gene encodes CDR1 DFQATT and CDR2 SNEGSKA (reference sequence). The CDR3 consists of 13 residues. The V end was cut by 5 bases, the J end by 0 bases, with 10 bases between. The CDR3 here is CSAPGDLNTEAFF. CDR3 coding DNA: TGCAGTGCTCCCGGGGATTTGAACACTGAAGCTTTCTTT.

The chain uses TRBV12-3 or TRBV12-4 and TRBJ2-5, with 7 positions matching TRBD1. Trimming cost V 8 bases and J 11 bases; bases outside gene matches: 17. This CDR3 comprises 14 residues. CDR3 loop: CASSRDSSYNEQYF. The CDR3, as DNA: TGTGCCAGCTCCCGGGACAGTTCCTACAATGAGCAGTACTTC.

This chain joins TRBV4-2 and TRBJ2-3, with 11 bases matching TRBD2. Germline V gene data show CDR1 as LGHNA and CDR2 as YNFKEQ. The trim removed 0 bases at V and 2 bases at J, leaving 1 base unmatched. This CDR3 region has 16 residues. The CDR3 coding sequence is TGTGCCAGCAGCCAAGAACTAGCGGGGGTCACAGATACGCAGTATTTT. Its translation is CASSQELAGVTDTQYF.

This clonotype was observed many times. V is TRBV5-1 and J is TRBJ2-5; the match to TRBD1 covers 7 bases. This CDR3 has 14 residues. The trim removed 4 bases at V and 10 bases at J, leaving 13 bases unmatched. CDR1 SGHRS and CDR2 YFSETQ come from the germline V gene. Here the CDR3 DNA reads TGCGCCAGCAGCCTTTCGGGACAGTTTTCCTACCAGTACTTC. This gives the protein CASSLSGQFSYQYF.